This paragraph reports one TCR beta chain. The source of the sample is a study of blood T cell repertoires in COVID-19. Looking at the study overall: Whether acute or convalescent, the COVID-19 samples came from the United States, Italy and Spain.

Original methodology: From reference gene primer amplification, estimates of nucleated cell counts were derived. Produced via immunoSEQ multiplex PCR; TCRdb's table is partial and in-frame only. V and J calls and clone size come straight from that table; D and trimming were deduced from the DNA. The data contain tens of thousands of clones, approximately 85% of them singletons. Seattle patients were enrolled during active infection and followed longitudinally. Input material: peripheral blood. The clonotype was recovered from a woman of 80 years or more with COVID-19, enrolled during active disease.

This CDR3 reads CASSRFGSGNTIYF. The CDR3 DNA is TGTGCCAGCAGCCGATTCGGCTCTGGAAACACCATATATTTT. The chain links TRBV14 to TRBJ1-3; no reliable D call. CDR1 is SGHDN and CDR2 is FVKESK in the germline V gene. The CDR3 runs to 14 residues. The germline V and J ends were trimmed by 4 bases and 0 bases, with 7 bases remaining between them.